The 16 T cell receptor beta chains below come from one sample, sequenced in a study of T cells in localized non-small cell lung cancer. Sequencing was performed with immunoSEQ multiplex PCR; in TCRdb, only in-frame clones are kept and a portion is missing. Seen here are about 33,000 clones, 90% observed once, and the top ten hold roughly 4%. The sample was peripheral blood, taken before any cancer treatment. Every receptor here comes from a man aged 35 to 69 with stage I lung adenocarcinoma.

V gene TRBV19 combines with J gene TRBJ1-3; unclear D gene. Germline assignment: CDR1 LNHDA and CDR2 SQIVND (reference sequence). Trimming left V 5 bases short and J 0 bases short, with 8 bases between. This CDR3 spans 14 amino acids. The CDR3 DNA follows: TGTGCCAGTAGTCCGACGAACTCTGGAAACACCATATATTTT. Translating it yields CASSPTNSGNTIYF.

The chain recombines TRBV9 with TRBJ1-1, with D perhaps matching TRBD1 (6 bases). The V gene lost 3 bases and the J gene lost 7 bases, with 13 bases spanning the gap. CDR1 is SGDLS, CDR2 YYNGEE, per germline. The CDR3 is made up of 13 amino acids. The CDR3 reads CASSDNTGYEAFF. In nucleotides, the CDR3 is TGTGCCAGCAGCGACAATACAGGGTATGAAGCTTTCTTT.

The chain couples TRBV5-1 to TRBJ2-7, with D perhaps being TRBD1 or TRBD2 (5 bases each). From germline, CDR1 is SGHRS and CDR2 YFSETQ. Trimming stripped 4 bases from V and 4 bases from J, with 12 bases between. This CDR3 has 13 amino acids. The CDR3 loop is CASSPGTVYEQYF. The CDR3, as DNA: TGCGCCAGCAGCCCCGGGACGGTATACGAGCAGTACTTC.

The chain employs TRBV11-2 and TRBJ2-1; D is unresolved. The CDR3 has 11 amino acids. Germline loops: CDR1 SGHAT, CDR2 FQNNGV. Trimming left V 5 bases short and J 8 bases short, with 7 bases between. CDR3 sequence (DNA): TGTGCCAGCAGCCAGTTAGATGAGCAGTTCTTC. Its protein is CASSQLDEQFF.

The rearrangement uses TRBV11-2 and TRBJ2-7; tentatively, D is TRBD1 (5 bases). V was shortened by 1 base and J by 4 bases, with 8 bases between the two germline ends. This CDR3 is 13 amino acids long. The germline CDR1 and CDR2 sequences are SGHAT and FQNNGV. CDR3 sequence reads: CASSLGTSYEQYF. CDR3 sequence (DNA): TGTGCCAGCAGCTTAGGGACATCTTACGAGCAGTACTTC.

The chain is built from TRBV18 and TRBJ1-2, with D tentatively TRBD1 (5 bases). V was clipped by 3 bases and J by 2 bases, with 10 bases between them. Germline CDR1 and CDR2: KGHSH and LQKENI. The CDR3 has 14 residues. The CDR3 DNA reads as TGTGCCAGCTCACCTTTCGACAGCAACTATGGCTACACCTTC. This translates into CASSPFDSNYGYTF.

The chain carries TRBV2 and TRBJ1-1; the D gene is possibly TRBD1 (5 bases). The CDR3 is made up of 10 amino acids. V shed 4 bases and J shed 11 bases, with 8 bases lying between them. In germline, CDR1 is SNHLY, CDR2 FYNNEI. Written as DNA, the CDR3 is TGTGCCAGCAGTGCAGAGGGGGCTTTCTTT. Its protein product is CASSAEGAFF.

CDR3 DNA: TGCGCCAGCAGCTTGGACAGCGCGAACACCGGGGAGCTGTTTTTT. It is translated as CASSLDSANTGELFF. The chain combines TRBV5-1 with TRBJ2-2; the D is unclear. Germline V CDR1 and CDR2: SGHRS, YFSETQ. V dropped 0 bases and J dropped 0 bases, with 6 bases sitting between them. The CDR3 length is 15 residues.

Points on this clone: Distinct nucleotide sequences in the sample also encode this CDR3. J is TRBJ1-1 and V is TRBV19, with TRBD1 identical over 7 bases. V gave up 5 bases and J gave up 5 bases; unmatched junction bases: 14. The CDR3 loop spans 16 amino acids. Germline lookup yields CDR1 LNHDA and CDR2 SQIVND (reference sequence). CDR3 nucleotide sequence: TGTGCCAGTAGTGACCCGTTAGGGGGCCCGGAAACTGAAGCTTTCTTT. Translation gives CASSDPLGGPETEAFF. Together with reference TRBV19 and TRBJ1-1, the CDR3 gives the full variable domain: DGGITQSPKYLFRKEGQNVTLSCEQNLNHDAMYWYRQDPGQGLRLIYYSQIVNDFQKGDIAEGYSVSREKKESFPLTVTSAQKNPTAFYLCASSDPLGGPETEAFFGQGTRLTVV.

This chain links TRBV29-1 with TRBJ2-1; D call uncertain. Germline loops: CDR1 SQVTM, CDR2 ANQGSEA. V lost 1 base and J 6 bases, leaving 7 bases between the germline ends. The length of the CDR3 is 12 residues. In nucleotides, the CDR3 is TGCAGCGTTGAAGTTCGAACCAATGAGCAGTTCTTC. This codes for CSVEVRTNEQFF.

The chain is built from TRBV6-1 and TRBJ1-5, with 8 bases fitting TRBD1. J lost 3 bases, V lost 4 bases, and 5 bases had no gene match. The CDR3 runs to 15 residues. Germline CDR1 is MNHNS and CDR2 is SASEGT. The CDR3 DNA sequence: TGTGCCAGCAGTGTCGAGGGACAGGACAATCAGCCCCAGCATTTT. It yields the protein CASSVEGQDNQPQHF.

The chain combines TRBV29-1 with TRBJ1-1, with D maybe TRBD1 (5 bases). Trimming took 6 bases from V and 11 from J, leaving 13 bases between them. The V gene's germline CDR1 is SQVTM and CDR2 ANQGSEA. The CDR3 has 10 amino acids. The CDR3 sequence is CSVGFRGAFF. CDR3 sequence (DNA): TGCAGCGTCGGCTTCCGGGGCGCTTTCTTT. Complete variable domain (other parts from reference TRBV29-1 and TRBJ1-1): SAVISQKPSRDICQRGTSLTIQCQVDSQVTMMFWYRQQPGQSLTLIATANQGSEATYESGFVIDKFPISRPNLTFSTLTVSNMSPEDSSIYLCSVGFRGAFFGQGTRLTVV.

This clone was picked up a small number of times. The V call is TRBV19, the J call TRBJ2-3; the D gene could be TRBD1 or TRBD2 (6 bases each). V was pared by 2 bases and J by 3 bases, with 21 bases between. Germline V lookup: CDR1 LNHDA, CDR2 SQIVND (reference sequence). The CDR3 covers 18 residues. The CDR3 here is CASSITRGVATTTDTQYF. The CDR3 nucleotides are TGTGCCAGTAGTATAACTAGGGGGGTTGCAACTACAACAGATACGCAGTATTTT.

This chain connects TRBV5-6 to TRBJ1-2; D gene uncertain. CDR1 is SGHDT, CDR2 YYEEEE, per germline. Trimming removed 0 bases from V and 6 bases from J, with 9 bases in between. This CDR3 has 13 amino acids. The CDR3: CASSLGGEHGYTF. CDR3 DNA sequence: TGTGCCAGCAGCTTGGGCGGCGAACATGGCTACACCTTC.

J is TRBJ1-5 and V is TRBV9; D is undetermined. Per the germline V gene, CDR1 is SGDLS and CDR2 is YYNGEE. V lost 0 bases and J lost 4, with 8 bases in between. CDR3 size: 14 residues. The CDR3 DNA reads as TGTGCCAGCAGCGTAGGAAGGAGGAATCAGCCCCAGCATTTT. As protein: CASSVGRRNQPQHF.

This clone was detected only once. The chain combines TRBV6-6 with TRBJ1-3; 9 bases are a match to TRBD1. This CDR3 has 14 residues. Germline CDR1 is MNHNY and CDR2 is SVGAGI (reference sequence). V dropped 6 bases and J dropped 4; count of bases not matched to a gene: 4. This CDR3 reads CASRTGGVGNTIYF. The DNA for the CDR3 is TGTGCCAGCAGAACAGGGGGCGTAGGAAACACCATATATTTT.